Below, one T cell receptor beta chain is given with its context. Its antigen remains unidentified. This table comes from immunoSEQ multiplex PCR, and its TCRdb copy is limited to in-frame clones, with some not included. Found here are 100,000 or so clones, around nine tenths of them singletons; the top ten hold approximately 8%. This sample was taken from a study of radiation and T cells in renal cell carcinoma. Study observations and caveats: Pretreatment tumor biopsies were lacking, so baseline clonotypes are unknown. From baseline, blood top tumor clonotypes peaked at 2 weeks post-radiation.

Time point reported: baseline pretreatment blood. Regarding treatment: 15 Gy SBRT to primary tumor, nephrectomy 4 weeks later. Serial blood draws occurred at baseline and 2 and 4 weeks post-SBRT. J gave up 2 bases and V 5 bases, and 9 bases lay outside the gene matches. CDR3 length: 15 residues. Germline loops: CDR1 LNHDA, CDR2 SQIVND (reference sequence). This specimen was blood, taken from a patient whose treatment included radiotherapy and nephrectomy. This clonotype originated in a man aged 50 to 60 with renal cell carcinoma. J is TRBJ2-7 and V is TRBV19; 7 positions agree with TRBD1. CDR3 region: CASSGRQGPPYEQYF. DNA of the CDR3: TGTGCCAGTAGTGGAAGACAGGGCCCCCCCTACGAGCAGTACTTC.